The rows below give T cell receptor beta chains drawn from one sample of a study of regulatory T cells in long-lasting Graves disease. TCRdb reprocessed the multiplex PCR reads with MiXCR, giving one entry per CDR3 protein. The table records roughly 430,000 distinct CDR3 sequences, about a sixth of them present only once. These data also featured in a second study, about T cells in Graves' hyperthyroidism and ophthalmopathy.

The sample here was peripheral blood mononuclear cells (PBMCs), taken at new diagnosis, from a patient treated with antithyroid drugs. These receptor sequences come from a young woman with Graves disease. Each CDR3 is given with its conserved first and last residue.

v_gene,j_gene,CDR3aa
TRBV6-1,TRBJ2-1,CASAFSPGTSGDNEQFF
TRBV6-1,TRBJ1-1,CASSEVGRNTEAFF
TRBV3-1,TRBJ2-1,CASSQTYNEQFF
TRBV2,TRBJ1-4,CASTSTAYGEKLFF
TRBV10-3,TRBJ2-2,CAILGDITGELFF
TRBV28,TRBJ1-4,CASSRWSATNEKLFF
TRBV7-8,TRBJ2-1,CATSRRRDSYNEQFF
TRBV20-1,TRBJ2-1,CSARSLAGVAEQFF
TRBV11-2,TRBJ2-1,CASSRSGLIYNEQFF
TRBV20-1,TRBJ1-1,CSASRGAKTEALF
TRBV19,TRBJ2-1,CASSPGTRTDEQFF
TRBV18,TRBJ1-1,CASSPSSGQMNTEAFF
TRBV28,TRBJ1-4,CASNLGVGQGNEKLFF
TRBV7-9,TRBJ2-1,CASFDSGRDSRTNEQFF
TRBV27,TRBJ2-1,CASSLSFSGSIDEQFF
TRBV6-2/TRBV6-3,TRBJ1-1,CASSSPDRGDTEAFF
TRBV29-1,TRBJ2-1,CNAVPGGSSYNEQFF
TRBV12-3/TRBV12-4,TRBJ2-7,CASSLAGARIEQYF
TRBV6-1,TRBJ1-5,CASSLAESRDSWNQPQHF
TRBV3-1,TRBJ2-3,CASSPPGQGTDTQYF
TRBV5-4,TRBJ2-3,CASSPGGDRDTDTQYF
TRBV30,TRBJ2-1,CAWSKGLAYVSYNEQFF
TRBV7-9,TRBJ2-5,CASSLPQRLETQYF
TRBV15,TRBJ2-2,CATSREWTSYGELFF
TRBV6-1,TRBJ1-2,CASTQGGKHGYTF
TRBV28,TRBJ2-2,CASSLSFGGANTGELFF
TRBV29-1,TRBJ1-1,CSVEAGTSGAFF
TRBV5-1,TRBJ2-5,CASSAGVGETQYF
TRBV6-5,TRBJ1-6,CASSYAVEALHF
TRBV11-3,TRBJ2-2,CASSGLAGGSAGELFF
TRBV6-1,TRBJ1-1,CASVERQGTFF
TRBV14,TRBJ2-1,CASSQAKREQFF
TRBV20-1,TRBJ2-1,CSATPYRGHDEQFF
TRBV28,TRBJ1-1,CASSYKGNTEAFF
TRBV14,TRBJ2-1,CASSSLAGGGRYEQFF
TRBV30,TRBJ2-1,CAWSVRLSDEQFF
TRBV2,TRBJ2-5,CASNGPDEETQYF
TRBV24-1,TRBJ1-5,CAASDLRGGIIHF
TRBV6-2/TRBV6-3,TRBJ1-1,CASSYIGGGQRAFF
TRBV30,TRBJ2-1,CAWSVGTDYNEQFF
TRBV20-1,TRBJ2-2,CSARRDLNTGELFF
TRBV5-1,TRBJ2-5,CASSWRGAQETQYF
TRBV6-1,TRBJ2-7,CASSGRSAYEQYF
TRBV9,TRBJ2-5,CASSPGDQETRYF
TRBV7-9,TRBJ2-7,CASSLVFGDEQYF
TRBV28,TRBJ2-1,CAIATGNYNEQFF
TRBV18,TRBJ2-7,CASSRGYRGRVSYEQYF
TRBV19,TRBJ2-3,CASTSSRLNRDTQYF
TRBV20-1,TRBJ1-5,CSARKKYRGSNQPQHF
TRBV6-5,TRBJ2-3,CASSYSAGEQYFGPGDTQYF
TRBV6-9,TRBJ2-1,CASSYLVEGPNEQFF